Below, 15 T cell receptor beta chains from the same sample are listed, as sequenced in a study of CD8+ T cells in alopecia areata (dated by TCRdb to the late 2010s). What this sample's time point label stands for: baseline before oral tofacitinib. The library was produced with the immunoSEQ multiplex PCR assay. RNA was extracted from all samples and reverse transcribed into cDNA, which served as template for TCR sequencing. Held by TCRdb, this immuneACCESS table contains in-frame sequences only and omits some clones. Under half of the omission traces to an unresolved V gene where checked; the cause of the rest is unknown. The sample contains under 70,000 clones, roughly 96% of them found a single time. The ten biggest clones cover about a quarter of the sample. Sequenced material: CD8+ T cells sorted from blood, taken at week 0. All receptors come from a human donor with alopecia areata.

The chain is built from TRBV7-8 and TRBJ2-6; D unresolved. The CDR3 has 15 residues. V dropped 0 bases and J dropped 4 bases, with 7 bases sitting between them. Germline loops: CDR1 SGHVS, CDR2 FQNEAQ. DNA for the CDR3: TGTGCCAGCAGCTTAGCCAGACTGGGGGCCAACGTCCTGACTTTC. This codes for CASSLARLGANVLTF.

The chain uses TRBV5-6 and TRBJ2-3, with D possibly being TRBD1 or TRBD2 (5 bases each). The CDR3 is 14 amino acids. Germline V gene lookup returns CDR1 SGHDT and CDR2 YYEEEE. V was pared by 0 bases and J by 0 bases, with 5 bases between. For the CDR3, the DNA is TGTGCCAGCAGCTTGGGGGACAGCACAGATACGCAGTATTTT. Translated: CASSLGDSTDTQYF.

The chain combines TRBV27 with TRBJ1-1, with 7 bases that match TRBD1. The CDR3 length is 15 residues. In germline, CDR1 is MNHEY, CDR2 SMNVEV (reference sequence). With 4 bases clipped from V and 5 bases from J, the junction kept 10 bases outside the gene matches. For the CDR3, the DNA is TGTGCCAGCAGTTCAACGCAGGGGGTTGATACTGAAGCTTTCTTT. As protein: CASSSTQGVDTEAFF.

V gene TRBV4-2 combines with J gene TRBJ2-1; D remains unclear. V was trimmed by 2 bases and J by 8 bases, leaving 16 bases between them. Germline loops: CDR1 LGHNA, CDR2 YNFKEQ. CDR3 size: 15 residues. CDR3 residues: CASSQTVVQPDEQFF. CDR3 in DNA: TGTGCCAGCAGCCAAACTGTGGTACAACCGGATGAGCAGTTCTTC.

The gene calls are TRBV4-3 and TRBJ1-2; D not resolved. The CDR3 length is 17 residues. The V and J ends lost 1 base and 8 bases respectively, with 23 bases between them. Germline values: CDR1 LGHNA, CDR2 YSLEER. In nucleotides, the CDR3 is TGCGCCAGCAGCCAAGCTTTCATCCGGACTGGGGAAGAGGGCTACACCTTC. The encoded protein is CASSQAFIRTGEEGYTF.

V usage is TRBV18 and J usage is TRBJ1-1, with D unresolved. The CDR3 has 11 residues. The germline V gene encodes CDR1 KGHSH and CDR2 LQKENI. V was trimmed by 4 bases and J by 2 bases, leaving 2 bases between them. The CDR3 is CASSLNTEAFF. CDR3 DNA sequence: TGTGCCAGCTCACTTAACACTGAAGCTTTCTTT.

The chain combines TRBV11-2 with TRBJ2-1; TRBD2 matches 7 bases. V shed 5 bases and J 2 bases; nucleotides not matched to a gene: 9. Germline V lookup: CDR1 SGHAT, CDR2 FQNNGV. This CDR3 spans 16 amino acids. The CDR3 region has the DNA TGTGCCAGCAGCCAGAGGGGACTACCCCCCTACAATGAGCAGTTCTTC. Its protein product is CASSQRGLPPYNEQFF.

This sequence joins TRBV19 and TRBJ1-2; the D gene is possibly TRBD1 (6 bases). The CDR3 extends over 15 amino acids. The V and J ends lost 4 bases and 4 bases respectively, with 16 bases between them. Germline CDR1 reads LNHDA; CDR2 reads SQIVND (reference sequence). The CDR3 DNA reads TGTGCCAGTAGTAGAGATTCGGACAGCTTCTATGGCTACACCTTC. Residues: CASSRDSDSFYGYTF. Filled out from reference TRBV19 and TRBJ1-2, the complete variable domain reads DGGITQSPKYLFRKEGQNVTLSCEQNLNHDAMYWYRQDPGQGLRLIYYSQIVNDFQKGDIAEGYSVSREKKESFPLTVTSAQKNPTAFYLCASSRDSDSFYGYTFGSGTRLTVV.

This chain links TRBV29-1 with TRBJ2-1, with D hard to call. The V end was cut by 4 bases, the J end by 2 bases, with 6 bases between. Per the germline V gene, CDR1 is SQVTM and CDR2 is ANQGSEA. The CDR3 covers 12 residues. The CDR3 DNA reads TGCAGCGTTGCGCGGCCCTACAATGAGCAGTTCTTC. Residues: CSVARPYNEQFF.

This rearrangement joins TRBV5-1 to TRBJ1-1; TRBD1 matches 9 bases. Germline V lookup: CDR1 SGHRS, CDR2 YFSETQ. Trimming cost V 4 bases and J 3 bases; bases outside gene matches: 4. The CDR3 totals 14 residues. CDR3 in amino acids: CASSTGQGYTEAFF. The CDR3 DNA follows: TGCGCCAGCAGCACAGGACAGGGGTACACTGAAGCTTTCTTT.

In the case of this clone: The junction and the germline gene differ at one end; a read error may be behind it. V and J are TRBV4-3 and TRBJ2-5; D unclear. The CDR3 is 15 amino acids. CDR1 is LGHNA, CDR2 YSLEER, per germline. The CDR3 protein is CASSQDGMPQETQYF. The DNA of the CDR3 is TGCGCCAGCAGCCAAGATGGTATGCCTCAAGAAACCCAGTACTTC.

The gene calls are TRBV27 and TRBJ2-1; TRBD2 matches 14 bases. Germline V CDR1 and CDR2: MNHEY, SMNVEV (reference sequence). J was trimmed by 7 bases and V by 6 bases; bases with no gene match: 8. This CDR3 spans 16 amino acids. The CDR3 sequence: CASRKTSGGERNEQFF. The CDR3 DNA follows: TGTGCCAGCAGGAAGACTAGCGGGGGGGAGAGGAATGAGCAGTTCTTC.

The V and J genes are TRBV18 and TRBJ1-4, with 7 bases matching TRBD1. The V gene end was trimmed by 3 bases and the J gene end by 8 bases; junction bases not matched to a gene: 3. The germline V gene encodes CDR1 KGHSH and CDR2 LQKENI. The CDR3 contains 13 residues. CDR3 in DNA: TGTGCCAGCTCACCGACAGGGACGGAAAAACTGTTTTTT. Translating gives CASSPTGTEKLFF.

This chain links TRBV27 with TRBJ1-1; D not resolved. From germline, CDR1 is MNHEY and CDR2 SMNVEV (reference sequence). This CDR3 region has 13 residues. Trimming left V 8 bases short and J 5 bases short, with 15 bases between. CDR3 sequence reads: CASGRGVGTEAFF. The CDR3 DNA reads TGTGCCAGCGGCCGGGGTGTGGGGACTGAAGCTTTCTTT.

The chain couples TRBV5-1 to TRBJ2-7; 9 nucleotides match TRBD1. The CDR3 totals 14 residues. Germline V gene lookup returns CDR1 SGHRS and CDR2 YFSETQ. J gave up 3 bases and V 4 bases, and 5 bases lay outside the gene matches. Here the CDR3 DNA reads TGCGCCAGCAGCCAGGGACAGGGTCTCTACGAGCAGTACTTC. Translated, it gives CASSQGQGLYEQYF.